This T cell receptor beta chain derives from a study of blood T cell repertoires in COVID-19. Only in-frame clones appear in the TCRdb table, and some are missing; sequencing was by immunoSEQ multiplex PCR. Of roughly 190,000 clones in the sample, about 88% were seen once. Germline values: CDR1 SNHLY, CDR2 FYNNEI. The CDR3 extends over 16 amino acids. Trimming cost V 6 bases and J 1 base; bases outside gene matches: 8. The chain joins TRBV2 to TRBJ2-3, with 9 positions matching TRBD2. The clonotype was recovered from a man aged 25 to 40 with active or convalescent COVID-19. Input material: peripheral blood. This chain's CDR3 is CASRSGGLAGTDTQYF. CDR3 DNA sequence: TGTGCCAGCAGATCGGGGGGACTAGCAGGCACAGATACGCAGTATTTT.